The 28 T cell receptor beta chains listed next were all sequenced from one sample in a study of blood T cell repertoires in COVID-19. Assay used: immunoSEQ multiplex PCR; TCRdb lists only in-frame clones, some missing. This sample has fewer than 85,000 clones, with over 85% found just once. Sequencing was carried out using peripheral blood. These receptors were taken from a man aged 45-65 years with active COVID-19.

The gene calls are TRBV3-1 (or the pseudogene TRBV3-2) and TRBJ2-7; tentative D call: TRBD1 (6 bases). Trimming shortened V by 5 bases and J by 6 bases, and 11 bases separated the two germline ends. The germline gives CDR1 LGHDT, CDR2 YNNKEL (reference sequence). This CDR3 is 12 amino acids long. CDR3: CASSVQGFEQYF. Here the CDR3 DNA reads TGTGCCAGCAGCGTCCAGGGGTTCGAGCAGTACTTC.

At least ten counts were recorded for this clone. This chain joins TRBV10-3 and TRBJ2-2; D might be TRBD1 (6 bases). Deletions cut 2 bases from V and 3 bases from J, with 10 bases between. CDR1 and CDR2 (germline): ENHRY, SYGVKD. The CDR3 has 15 amino acids. CDR3 loop: CAISEHRAYTGELFF. Here the CDR3 DNA reads TGTGCCATCAGTGAGCACAGGGCCTACACCGGGGAGCTGTTTTTT.

V gene TRBV11-1 combines with J gene TRBJ1-1; no firm D call. Looked up from germline, CDR1 is SGHAT and CDR2 is FQDESV (reference sequence). The CDR3 spans 15 residues. V dropped 0 bases and J dropped 4 bases, with 12 bases sitting between them. The CDR3 is CASSLAAGYGTEAFF. The CDR3 DNA follows: TGTGCCAGCAGCTTAGCGGCGGGTTATGGCACTGAAGCTTTCTTT. Filled out from reference TRBV11-1 and TRBJ1-1, the complete variable domain reads EAEVAQSPRYKITEKSQAVAFWCDPISGHATLYWYRQILGQGPELLVQFQDESVVDDSQLPKDRFSAERLKGVDSTLKIQPAELGDSAMYLCASSLAAGYGTEAFFGQGTRLTVV.

This clone has just a few counts. The genes are TRBV6-5 and TRBJ2-3; no clear D. CDR1 MNHEY and CDR2 SVGAGI come from the germline V gene. V lost 3 bases to trimming and J lost 0 bases, with 13 bases between them. CDR3 length: 16 amino acids. The CDR3 region is CASSYSSRPSTDTQYF. In DNA, the CDR3 is TGTGCCAGCAGTTATAGTAGCAGACCTAGCACAGATACGCAGTATTTT.

The chain combines TRBV11-1 with TRBJ2-1, with 8 positions matching TRBD1. Germline V gives CDR1 SGHAT, CDR2 FQDESV (reference sequence). V shed 5 bases, J shed 0 bases, and the junction held 6 bases outside the gene matches. This CDR3 is 16 amino acids long. Written as DNA, the CDR3 is TGTGCCAGCAGCCGACAGGGGATTCGCTCCTACAATGAGCAGTTCTTC. Its protein product is CASSRQGIRSYNEQFF.

The chain joins TRBV7-6 to TRBJ2-1, with 11 bases identical to TRBD2. The CDR3 covers 17 residues. V was pared by 4 bases and J by 0 bases, with 5 bases of the junction left unmatched. In germline, CDR1 is SGHVS, CDR2 FNYEAQ. CDR3 region: CASSWPSGGSSYNEQFF. DNA of the CDR3: TGTGCCAGCAGCTGGCCTAGCGGGGGGAGCTCCTACAATGAGCAGTTCTTC.

As regards this clone: The junction differs from germline at one of its ends, possibly a read error. This chain connects TRBV19 to TRBJ1-1; D uncertain. Germline V gives CDR1 LNHDA, CDR2 SQIVND (reference sequence). The CDR3 has 14 amino acids. The CDR3 nucleotides are TGTACCAGTAGTATTTCCAGAATGAACACTGAAGCTTTCTTT. This sequence encodes CTSSISRMNTEAFF.

V usage is TRBV19 and J usage is TRBJ2-3; possible D gene TRBD1, 7 bases. The CDR3 is made up of 15 amino acids. V was shortened by 7 bases and J by 1 base, with 15 bases between the two germline ends. The V gene's germline CDR1 is LNHDA and CDR2 SQIVND (reference sequence). The CDR3 DNA sequence: TGTGCCAGTACCTTGCAGGGGGGCCGCACAGATACGCAGTATTTT. Translating it yields CASTLQGGRTDTQYF.

V gene TRBV30 combines with J gene TRBJ1-3, with 7 positions matching TRBD1. The CDR3 length is 14 residues. Germline CDR1 and CDR2: GTSNPN and SVGIG (reference sequence). Trimming removed 3 bases from V and 4 bases from J; junction bases left unmatched: 6. Here the CDR3 reads CAWSQGVEGNTIYF. CDR3 nucleotides: TGTGCCTGGAGCCAGGGGGTGGAGGGAAACACCATATATTTT. The full variable domain, its missing parts supplied by reference TRBV30 and TRBJ1-3, is SQTIHQWPATLVQPVGSPLSLECTVEGTSNPNLYWYRQAAGRGLQLLFYSVGIGQISSEVPQNLSASRPQDRQFILSSKKLLLSDSGFYLCAWSQGVEGNTIYFGEGSWLTVV.

The chain recombines TRBV10-3 with TRBJ2-1; D is perhaps TRBD1 (6 bases). V was shortened by 10 bases and J by 1 base, with 8 bases between the two germline ends. The CDR3 consists of 12 residues. The germline CDR1 and CDR2 sequences are ENHRY and SYGVKD. The CDR3 DNA follows: TGTGCCACAGGGGCTTCCTACAATGAGCAGTTCTTC. The encoded protein is CATGASYNEQFF.

This clone was seen more than once but under ten times. The V and J genes are TRBV7-9 and TRBJ2-1; TRBD1 is a possible D gene (5 bases). This CDR3 spans 13 amino acids. Germline CDR1 and CDR2: SEHNR and FQNEAQ (reference sequence). V lost 3 bases and J 2 bases, leaving 5 bases between the germline ends. The CDR3 bases are TGTGCCAGCAGCTTGGACACCTACAATGAGCAGTTCTTC. Protein product: CASSLDTYNEQFF. Full variable domain (rest looked up from reference TRBV7-9 and TRBJ2-1): DTGVSQNPRHKITKRGQNVTFRCDPISEHNRLYWYRQTLGQGPEFLTYFQNEAQLEKSRLLSDRFSAERPKGSFSTLEIQRTEQGDSAMYLCASSLDTYNEQFFGPGTRLTVL.

This clone turned up a few times. This chain joins TRBV29-1 and TRBJ2-7; a possible D gene is TRBD2 (6 bases). V shed 4 bases and J shed 0 bases, with 10 bases lying between them. In germline, CDR1 is SQVTM, CDR2 ANQGSEA. The CDR3 loop spans 13 amino acids. The CDR3 sequence is CSVVIADSYEQYF. Written as DNA, the CDR3 is TGCAGCGTTGTTATAGCGGACTCCTACGAGCAGTACTTC.

V and J are TRBV10-3 and TRBJ2-5, with a weak D call TRBD1 (5 bases). Germline CDR1 reads ENHRY; CDR2 reads SYGVKD. Trimming removed 2 bases from V and 2 bases from J, with 6 bases in between. The CDR3 consists of 13 residues. The DNA of the CDR3 is TGTGCCATCAGTGAGGCAGGGCAAGAGACCCAGTACTTC. It encodes CAISEAGQETQYF.

This clone was detected only a few times. The V call is TRBV19, the J call TRBJ2-1; tentatively, D is TRBD1 (5 bases). The CDR3 loop spans 11 amino acids. Germline V gene sequence: CDR1 LNHDA, CDR2 SQIVND (reference sequence). V gave up 3 bases and J gave up 12 bases, with 9 bases separating them. CDR3 sequence reads: CASSMTARQFF. DNA of the CDR3: TGTGCCAGTAGTATGACAGCCAGGCAGTTCTTC.

The chain has TRBV27 and TRBJ1-1; 8 nucleotides agree with TRBD1. The junction had 16 bases not matched to a gene; V was cut back by 5 bases and J by 8 bases. The germline V gene has CDR1 MNHEY and CDR2 SMNVEV (reference sequence). CDR3 length: 16 residues. CDR3 in DNA: TGTGCCAGCAGTCCCTCAGGGGGCGAAGAGGTCGTGGAAGCTTTCTTT. Translation gives CASSPSGGEEVVEAFF.

The J gene is TRBJ2-3, the V gene TRBV12-3 or TRBV12-4; D is unresolved. The V end was cut by 5 bases, the J end by 2 bases, with 5 bases between. This CDR3 contains 12 residues. The CDR3 DNA is TGTGCCAGCAGTCCCTCCACAGATACGCAGTATTTT. Translating it yields CASSPSTDTQYF.

The J gene is TRBJ2-7, the V gene TRBV14; D uncertain. Trimming removed 1 base from V and 6 bases from J, with 10 bases in between. The CDR3 covers 13 residues. Looked up from germline, CDR1 is SGHDN and CDR2 is FVKESK. The DNA for the CDR3 is TGTGCCAGCAGCCAAGTTTTCTCGGGCGAGCAGTACTTC. Its translation: CASSQVFSGEQYF.

The chain's CDR3 is CASSLTETYEQYF. The CDR3 coding sequence is TGTGCCAGCAGCTTAACAGAGACCTACGAGCAGTACTTC. The chain couples TRBV7-3 to TRBJ2-7; D not resolved. Germline V gene sequence: CDR1 SGHTA, CDR2 FQGTGA. The CDR3 loop spans 13 amino acids. V was pared by 0 bases and J by 2 bases, with 5 bases between.

The chain links TRBV4-1 to TRBJ1-3; a possible D gene is TRBD1 (5 bases). The CDR3 has 17 amino acids. Trimming removed 2 bases from V and 2 bases from J, with 16 bases in between. Germline V gives CDR1 MGHRA, CDR2 YSYEKL. CDR3 DNA sequence: TGCGCCAGCAGCCAAAACCGGCGGGGGTTGGCTGGAAACACCATATATTTT. Amino acids: CASSQNRRGLAGNTIYF.

Ten or more counts support this clone. This sequence joins TRBV5-1 and TRBJ2-7, with D possibly being TRBD1 (5 bases). Deletions cut 0 bases from V and 2 bases from J, with 18 bases between. The CDR3 is 17 residues long. Germline V gene lookup returns CDR1 SGHRS and CDR2 YFSETQ. CDR3 in DNA: TGCGCCAGCAGCTTGGCCGCCGGTCAGGGTTTTACCTACGAGCAGTACTTC. It encodes CASSLAAGQGFTYEQYF.

V gene TRBV2 combines with J gene TRBJ2-7; TRBD2 is a possible D gene (5 bases). Per the germline V gene, CDR1 is SNHLY and CDR2 is FYNNEI. Trimming shortened V by 6 bases and J by 6 bases, and 15 bases separated the two germline ends. This CDR3 is 13 amino acids long. CDR3 amino acids: CASRSGKASEQYF. The CDR3 coding sequence is TGTGCCAGCAGGTCCGGGAAAGCTAGCGAGCAGTACTTC.

In this sample, this clone turned up a few times. The J gene is TRBJ2-5, the V gene TRBV3-1 (or the pseudogene TRBV3-2), with D uncertain. This CDR3 contains 16 residues. Germline V lookup: CDR1 LGHDT, CDR2 YNNKEL (reference sequence). V shed 0 bases and J shed 2 bases, with 13 bases lying between them. DNA of the CDR3: TGTGCCAGCAGCCAAGATAGTTCGACGACTCAAGAGACCCAGTACTTC. This codes for CASSQDSSTTQETQYF.

V is TRBV5-8 and J is TRBJ2-7; 9 bases fit TRBD1. The CDR3 is made up of 15 amino acids. Trimming at V came to 6 bases and at J to 3 bases, leaving 10 bases not matched to a gene. Germline CDR1 and CDR2: SGHTS and YDEGEE. CDR3 DNA: TGTGCCAGCACAACCTCGGGACAGGGCCACTACGAGCAGTACTTC. Translation gives CASTTSGQGHYEQYF.

The V call is TRBV6-5, the J call TRBJ2-5; possible D gene TRBD2, 6 bases. The V end lost 5 bases, the J end lost 5 bases, and 18 bases lay between the germline ends. This CDR3 contains 15 residues. Germline V gives CDR1 MNHEY, CDR2 SVGAGI. The CDR3 DNA sequence: TGTGCCAGCAGTCCTAGCGCACAATCATGGGAGACCCAGTACTTC. This translates into CASSPSAQSWETQYF.

This clone was recorded once. The chain has TRBV21-1 and TRBJ1-6; the table calls TRBD1, which could not be checked here. TRBV21-1 is classified as a pseudogene. The length of the CDR3 is 15 residues. The CDR3 loop is CASSARDTYNSPLHF. The CDR3 nucleotides are TGTGCCAGCAGCGCAAGGGACACCTATAATTCACCCCTCCACTTT.

The V call is TRBV3-1 (or the pseudogene TRBV3-2), the J call TRBJ1-2; the match to TRBD1 covers 8 bases. Looked up from germline, CDR1 is LGHDT and CDR2 is YNNKEL (reference sequence). This CDR3 region has 13 residues. The ends lost 4 bases at V and 8 bases at J; junction bases unmatched: 6. The CDR3 DNA reads as TGTGCCAGCAGCCCGACAGGGGCACTGGGCTACACCTTC. Encoded protein: CASSPTGALGYTF.

The gene calls are TRBV27 and TRBJ2-1; maybe TRBD1 (5 bases). Germline V CDR1 and CDR2: MNHEY, SMNVEV (reference sequence). CDR3 length equals 14 residues. The V end lost 3 bases, the J end lost 7 bases, and 13 bases lay between the germline ends. The chain's CDR3 is CASSFHRQFNEQFF. Written as DNA, the CDR3 is TGTGCCAGCAGTTTCCACCGACAGTTTAATGAGCAGTTCTTC.

The chain recombines TRBV14 with TRBJ1-2, with 11 bases lining up with TRBD1. CDR3 size: 15 residues. After removal of 3 bases from V and 12 bases from J, the junction contained 12 bases not matched to a gene. Per the germline V gene, CDR1 is SGHDN and CDR2 is FVKESK. The CDR3 DNA is TGTGCCAGCAGCCAGCCGGGACAGGGGGTATGGCTACACACCTTC. Its protein is CASSQPGQGVWLHTF.